The 32 T cell receptor beta chains below come from one sample, sequenced in a study of CD8+CD57+ T cells in acquired aplastic anemia. It was patients with CD8+CD57+ cell expansion by flow cytometry who were chosen for sequencing. Genomic DNA, serving as template, underwent TCR beta VDJ and CDR3 profiling. TCRdb independently ran MiXCR on the reads; one entry per CDR3 protein. Among 150,000 to 200,000 distinct CDR3 sequences listed, over 40% were seen once. The sequenced material came from sorted CD4+, CD8+, or CD8+CD57+ T cells (not recorded which) from PBMCs. The receptors were gathered from a human donor with aplastic anemia.

Ten or more counts support this clonotype. This chain links TRBV19 with TRBJ2-4, with D possibly TRBD1 on 6 matching bases. The CDR3 runs to 15 residues. CDR1 is LNHDA, CDR2 SQIVND, per germline (reference sequence). The germline V and J ends were trimmed by 3 bases and 5 bases, with 14 bases remaining between them. In DNA, the CDR3 is TGTGCCAGTAGTATCGTGGGGGCCCCAGAAAACATTCAGTACTTC. Its translation is CASSIVGAPENIQYF.

The chain combines TRBV29-1 with TRBJ1-1; tentatively, D is TRBD1 (6 bases). The V gene's germline CDR1 is SQVTM and CDR2 ANQGSEA. The CDR3 length is 13 residues. The CDR3 sequence is CSGRGEGDTEAFF. CDR3 coding DNA: TGCAGTGGGAGGGGGGAAGGGGACACTGAAGCTTTCTTT.

The genes are TRBV5-8 and TRBJ1-6, with D maybe TRBD1 (5 bases). The CDR3 is 14 amino acids. Per the germline V gene, CDR1 is SGHTS and CDR2 is YDEGEE. Trimming took off 5 bases at V and 9 bases at J, with 15 bases between the two ends. The CDR3 loop reads CASRNQGIVSPLHF. DNA of the CDR3: TGTGCCAGCAGGAATCAGGGAATAGTTTCACCCCTCCACTTT.

This clonotype was observed at least ten times. CDR3 nucleotides: TGTGCCAGCAGCGCAACTCCCGGGACATCCTCCTACGAGCAGTACTTC. Translating it yields CASSATPGTSSYEQYF. The chain uses TRBV9 and TRBJ2-7; tentative D call: TRBD1 (6 bases). Germline assignment: CDR1 SGDLS and CDR2 YYNGEE. The CDR3 has 16 residues. Deletions cut 3 bases from V and 0 bases from J, with 16 bases between.

This clonotype has at least ten counts. V is TRBV4-2 and J is TRBJ1-1; D gene unclear. V was trimmed by 3 bases and J by 4 bases, leaving 12 bases between them. This CDR3 comprises 14 residues. Germline V gene data show CDR1 as LGHNA and CDR2 as YNFKEQ. The CDR3 DNA reads as TGTGCCAGCAGCCAGGCATTGCCCAGCACTGAAGCTTTCTTT. Amino acids: CASSQALPSTEAFF.

Comment on this clonotype: Given a much more abundant clone one base away, this may be a read error. The chain links TRBV3-1 to TRBJ2-7; no clear D. Germline CDR1 reads LGHDT; CDR2 reads YNNKEL (reference sequence). The V and J ends lost 5 bases and 5 bases respectively, with 13 bases between them. This CDR3 is 13 amino acids long. The CDR3: CASSSRPANEQYF. CDR3 bases: TGTGCCAGCAGCTCCCGACCAGCAAACGAGCAGTACTTC.

This chain connects TRBV29-1 to TRBJ1-2; the D gene is possibly TRBD1 (6 bases). Germline CDR1 and CDR2: SQVTM and ANQGSEA. V was clipped by 1 base and J by 4 bases, with 16 bases between them. This CDR3 has 15 residues. The chain's CDR3 is CSVEAQRGSGYGYTF. The DNA of the CDR3 is TGCAGCGTTGAAGCTCAAAGGGGGTCGGGCTATGGCTACACCTTC. The full variable domain, with the rest looked up from reference TRBV29-1 and TRBJ1-2, is SAVISQKPSRDICQRGTSLTIQCQVDSQVTMMFWYRQQPGQSLTLIATANQGSEATYESGFVIDKFPISRPNLTFSTLTVSNMSPEDSSIYLCSVEAQRGSGYGYTFGSGTRLTVV.

This clonotype came up many times. V usage is TRBV5-5 and J usage is TRBJ1-2, with D hard to call. The V gene's germline CDR1 is SGHKS and CDR2 YYEKEE (reference sequence). The CDR3 is made up of 14 amino acids. V was shortened by 1 base and J by 3 bases, with 10 bases between the two germline ends. CDR3 region: CASSLHSSYYGYTF. The DNA of the CDR3 is TGTGCCAGCAGCTTGCACAGTTCCTACTATGGCTACACCTTC.

With respect to this clonotype: One end of the junction varies from germline; a read error may be responsible. The chain links TRBV7-3 to TRBJ1-5; no clear D. This CDR3 is 13 amino acids long. Germline V gene data show CDR1 as SGHTA and CDR2 as FQGTGA. The CDR3 DNA reads TGCGCCAGCAGCTTAGCCGGGTCCCAGCCCCAGCATTTT. Residues: CASSLAGSQPQHF.

The chain employs TRBV29-1 and TRBJ2-7; 12 nucleotides align to TRBD2. Per the germline V gene, CDR1 is SQVTM and CDR2 is ANQGSEA. J gave up 2 bases and V 4 bases, and 3 bases lay outside the gene matches. The CDR3 length is 14 residues. The CDR3 DNA sequence: TGCAGCGTTGCAGGACTAGCGGGGACCTACGAGCAGTACTTC. It is translated as CSVAGLAGTYEQYF.

The CDR3 here is CASSLDPRVQGFSTDTQYF. The CDR3, as DNA: TGTGCCAGCAGCTTAGATCCGAGAGTTCAGGGGTTCAGCACAGATACGCAGTATTTT. The chain joins TRBV11-2 to TRBJ2-3; tentatively, D is TRBD1 (6 bases). V lost 0 bases, J lost 0 bases, and 19 bases lay in between. The CDR3 spans 19 residues. CDR1 and CDR2 (germline): SGHAT, FQNNGV.

A remark on this clonotype: This may be a read error: a much more frequent sequence differs by one nucleotide. The chain combines TRBV11-2 with TRBJ2-7; 9 bases line up with TRBD1. Germline assignment: CDR1 SGHAT and CDR2 FQNNGV. CDR3 length: 13 residues. Written as DNA, the CDR3 is TGTGCCAGCAGCCAACAGGGGGCGAGGGAGCGGTACTTC. Protein sequence: CASSQQGARERYF.

Of note for this clonotype: A clone one base away is much larger, so this may be a read error. This chain links TRBV9 with TRBJ1-1; D unclear. V was clipped by 3 bases and J by 0 bases, with 12 bases between them. The CDR3 is 15 amino acids. CDR1 SGDLS and CDR2 YYNGEE come from the germline V gene. CDR3 coding DNA: TGTGCCAGCAGCGGCCGGGCCACTATGAACACTGAAGCTTTCTTT. The encoded protein is CASSGRATMNTEAFF.

This clonotype was found many times. This chain links TRBV4-1 with TRBJ2-7; 7 bases are a match to TRBD2. There are 15 residues in the CDR3. Germline V gene lookup returns CDR1 MGHRA and CDR2 YSYEKL. Unmatched junction bases numbered 5, after V lost 0 bases and J lost 3 bases. Written as DNA, the CDR3 is TGCGCCAGCAGCCAAGATGATCAGCGGGGCTACGAGCAGTACTTC. This sequence encodes CASSQDDQRGYEQYF.

The chain employs TRBV7-9 and TRBJ1-2; D call uncertain. The CDR3 contains 14 residues. With 5 bases removed from V and 2 bases from J, the gap between germline ends came to 12 bases. Germline lookup yields CDR1 SEHNR and CDR2 FQNEAQ (reference sequence). The CDR3 DNA sequence: TGTGCCAGCAGCCCAGAGTCGGGCAACTATGGCTACACCTTC. Translating it yields CASSPESGNYGYTF.

The chain is built from TRBV2 and TRBJ2-7, with D tentatively TRBD2 (6 bases). Trimming took off 3 bases at V and 8 bases at J, with 11 bases between the two ends. CDR1 and CDR2 (germline): SNHLY, FYNNEI. The CDR3 has 12 amino acids. The CDR3 sequence: CASSDTGDQQYF. The CDR3 nucleotides read TGTGCCAGCAGTGACACGGGAGACCAGCAGTACTTC.

This chain connects TRBV19 to TRBJ2-3; D may correspond to TRBD1 or TRBD2 (5 bases each). The CDR3 extends over 15 amino acids. V was cut by 4 bases and J by 0 bases, with 11 bases left in between. The germline V gene encodes CDR1 LNHDA and CDR2 SQIVND (reference sequence). The CDR3 DNA reads as TGTGCCAGTAGTACGGGACGGGTTAGCACAGATACGCAGTATTTT. Translation gives CASSTGRVSTDTQYF.

A few counts support this clonotype. The chain employs TRBV24-1 and TRBJ2-1, with no clear D. V was cut by 2 bases and J by 5 bases, with 0 bases left in between. The germline gives CDR1 KGHDR, CDR2 SFDVKD. CDR3 length: 11 amino acids. The CDR3 sequence is CATSDYNEQFF. In nucleotides, the CDR3 is TGTGCCACCAGTGATTACAATGAGCAGTTCTTC.

The V call is TRBV29-1, the J call TRBJ2-1; no definite D call. The CDR3 sequence is 12 residues long. Trimming took 1 base from V and 8 from J, leaving 9 bases between them. CDR1 SQVTM and CDR2 ANQGSEA come from the germline V gene. For the CDR3, the DNA is TGCAGCGTTGAAGTACGTCAGTATGAGCAGTTCTTC. Amino acid sequence: CSVEVRQYEQFF.

There are many counts of this clonotype. CDR3 amino acids: CASSSGITGDEQFF. CDR3 sequence (DNA): TGCGCCAGCAGTAGCGGGATCACCGGCGATGAGCAGTTCTTC. The chain has TRBV5-1 and TRBJ2-1; 8 positions agree with TRBD2. After removal of 5 bases from V and 8 bases from J, the junction contained 9 bases not matched to a gene. Germline V gene lookup returns CDR1 SGHRS and CDR2 YFSETQ. This CDR3 comprises 14 residues.

The rearrangement uses TRBV18 and TRBJ1-1; no reliable D call. With 3 bases removed from V and 14 bases from J, the gap between germline ends came to 22 bases. There are 14 residues in the CDR3. From germline, CDR1 is KGHSH and CDR2 LQKENI. CDR3 amino acids: CASSPLGSGLEKFF. The CDR3 DNA reads as TGTGCCAGCTCACCCCTCGGGAGCGGTCTTGAAAAGTTCTTT.

The chain carries TRBV18 and TRBJ1-1; 7 bases are shared with TRBD1. In germline, CDR1 is KGHSH, CDR2 LQKENI. V shed 4 bases, J shed 7 bases, and the junction held 9 bases outside the gene matches. CDR3 size: 14 residues. The CDR3 here is CASSLDRARNEAFF. CDR3 in DNA: TGTGCCAGCTCACTCGACAGGGCGAGGAATGAAGCTTTCTTT.

In the case of this clonotype: This may be a read error: a much more frequent sequence differs by one nucleotide. The chain combines TRBV12-3 or TRBV12-4 with TRBJ2-2, with TRBD1 as a possible D gene (6 bases). The CDR3 runs 17 residues. This CDR3 reads CASNLLAQGTNTGELFF. The CDR3 region has the DNA TGTGCCAGCAATTTACTGGCTCAGGGGACGAACACCGGGGAGCTGTTTTTT.

This clonotype has just one count. This CDR3 is CASSKYTTYEQYF. CDR3 coding DNA: TGTGCCAGTAGTAAGTATACCACCTACGAGCAGTACTTC. J is TRBJ2-7 and V is TRBV19; D is uncertain. This CDR3 comprises 13 residues. Germline CDR1 LNHDA, CDR2 SQIVND (reference sequence). V shed 4 bases and J shed 2 bases, with 9 bases lying between them.

This clonotype came up many times. The chain is built from TRBV5-8 and TRBJ2-2; possibly TRBD2 for D (6 bases). Germline V gene sequence: CDR1 SGHTS, CDR2 YDEGEE. V lost 4 bases and J lost 4, with 14 bases in between. The CDR3 consists of 15 residues. The CDR3 DNA sequence: TGTGCCAGCAGCCGCCCAGGAGGGCTCACCGGGGAGCTGTTTTTT. Protein product: CASSRPGGLTGELFF.

The chain joins TRBV30 to TRBJ1-1; 7 bases map to TRBD1. V shed 4 bases, J shed 5 bases, and the junction held 4 bases outside the gene matches. Germline CDR1 and CDR2: GTSNPN and SVGIG (reference sequence). This CDR3 region has 12 residues. This CDR3 is CAWNRGMTEAFF. CDR3 sequence (DNA): TGTGCCTGGAACAGGGGTATGACTGAAGCTTTCTTT.

J is TRBJ2-6 and V is TRBV2; D not certain. Trimming removed 3 bases at V and 0 bases at J, with 6 bases between. This CDR3 is 15 amino acids long. Germline CDR1 SNHLY, CDR2 FYNNEI. The CDR3 here is CASSDGYSGANVLTF. The CDR3 coding sequence is TGTGCCAGCAGTGACGGGTACTCTGGGGCCAACGTCCTGACTTTC.

This chain uses TRBV19 with TRBJ1-1; D perhaps matches TRBD1 (5 bases). The CDR3 is 12 residues long. Germline V gene lookup returns CDR1 LNHDA and CDR2 SQIVND (reference sequence). V gave up 7 bases and J gave up 1 base, with 7 bases separating them. Here the CDR3 DNA reads TGTGCCAGTACAGGACAGAACACTGAAGCTTTCTTT. Encoded protein: CASTGQNTEAFF. Full variable domain (remainder filled in from reference TRBV19 and TRBJ1-1): DGGITQSPKYLFRKEGQNVTLSCEQNLNHDAMYWYRQDPGQGLRLIYYSQIVNDFQKGDIAEGYSVSREKKESFPLTVTSAQKNPTAFYLCASTGQNTEAFFGQGTRLTVV.

This clonotype was seen a few times. The genes are TRBV5-4 and TRBJ2-1; 12 bases align to TRBD2. This CDR3 spans 18 amino acids. The germline gives CDR1 SGHNT, CDR2 YYREEE (reference sequence). V lost 0 bases and J lost 1; bases outside the gene matches: 5. The CDR3 is CASSLGLAGVGSYNEQFF. The CDR3 DNA reads as TGTGCCAGCAGCTTGGGACTAGCGGGAGTCGGGTCCTACAATGAGCAGTTCTTC.

This clonotype was observed a few times. V gene TRBV7-8 combines with J gene TRBJ1-1; D uncertain. The CDR3 extends over 15 amino acids. The germline V gene encodes CDR1 SGHVS and CDR2 FQNEAQ. Trimming removed 5 bases at V and 2 bases at J, with 15 bases between. CDR3 sequence: CASSPSRDRNTEAFF. CDR3 coding DNA: TGTGCCAGCAGCCCGAGTAGGGATCGTAACACTGAAGCTTTCTTT.

This clonotype appeared a few times. V usage is TRBV4-1 and J usage is TRBJ2-3; D gene uncertain. Germline CDR1 is MGHRA and CDR2 is YSYEKL. This CDR3 comprises 15 residues. V was clipped by 1 base and J by 0 bases, with 8 bases between them. Here the CDR3 reads CASSQGWGSTDTQYF. The DNA of the CDR3 is TGCGCCAGCAGCCAAGGGTGGGGAAGCACAGATACGCAGTATTTT.

This clonotype was observed many times. The genes are TRBV19 and TRBJ2-4, with TRBD1 as a possible D gene (6 bases). CDR1 is LNHDA and CDR2 is SQIVND in the germline V gene (reference sequence). V dropped 5 bases and J dropped 0 bases, with 23 bases sitting between them. The CDR3 consists of 19 residues. In nucleotides, the CDR3 is TGTGCCAGTAGTTCCCTCTGGGACACCAATAAGGGAGCCAAAAACATTCAGTACTTC. Its protein is CASSSLWDTNKGAKNIQYF. Complete variable domain (other parts from reference TRBV19 and TRBJ2-4): DGGITQSPKYLFRKEGQNVTLSCEQNLNHDAMYWYRQDPGQGLRLIYYSQIVNDFQKGDIAEGYSVSREKKESFPLTVTSAQKNPTAFYLCASSSLWDTNKGAKNIQYFGAGTRLSVL.